This is a list of T cell receptor beta chains from one sample in a study of blood T cell repertoires in COVID-19. Generated by immunoSEQ multiplex PCR, the TCRdb table keeps only in-frame clones and is missing some. The top ten hold approximately 3.5% of the sample, which has about 170,000 clones, roughly nine tenths seen once. The sequenced sample consisted of peripheral blood. The receptors here all came from a man in his 70s with acute or convalescent COVID-19. CDR3s include the opening cysteine and the closing phenylalanine or tryptophan. Fields, in order: J gene, V gene, D gene, clone size, CDR3 protein, CDR3 DNA. D genes are given only for firm matches. Only part of the rows carry a size: once, few, many, or a class if the clone is expanded.

TRBJ2-3	TRBV28	TRBD2	NA	CASRGLKRGSTDTQYF	TGTGCCAGCAGGGGTCTGAAGCGGGGCAGCACAGATACGCAGTATTTT
TRBJ2-5	TRBV28	NA	NA	CASRKLGFGETQYF	TGTGCCAGCAGAAAGTTAGGTTTCGGGGAGACCCAGTACTTC
TRBJ2-4	TRBV7-2	NA	NA	CASSPRQRQDIQYF	TGTGCCAGCAGCCCAAGACAGAGACAAGACATTCAGTACTTC
TRBJ2-3	TRBV25-1	TRBD2	NA	CASSVPSGGEVTQYF	TGTGCCAGCAGTGTCCCTAGCGGGGGAGAGGTTACGCAGTATTTT
TRBJ2-4	TRBV28	NA	NA	CASSLGGAKNIQYF	TGTGCCAGCAGTTTAGGGGGGGCCAAAAACATTCAGTACTTC
TRBJ2-3	TRBV12-3/TRBV12-4	NA	NA	CASSLREDTQYF	TGTGCCAGCAGTTTGCGAGAAGATACGCAGTATTTT
TRBJ2-3	TRBV2	NA	few	CASSEETEIDTQYF	TGTGCCAGCAGTGAAGAAACGGAGATAGATACGCAGTATTTT
TRBJ2-5	TRBV7-3	NA	NA	CASSPWGGAEETQYF	TGTGCCAGCAGCCCGTGGGGGGGGGCCGAAGAGACCCAGTACTTC
TRBJ1-2	TRBV7-9	TRBD1	NA	CASTLQGAGYTF	TGTGCCAGCACCTTACAGGGGGCTGGCTACACCTTC
TRBJ2-1	TRBV7-3	TRBD1	NA	CASSGGQGSYNEQFF	TGTGCCAGCAGCGGTGGACAGGGTTCCTACAATGAGCAGTTCTTC
TRBJ2-5	TRBV7-9	TRBD2	few	CASSLGGLVYETQYF	TGTGCCAGCAGCTTAGGGGGACTAGTATACGAGACCCAGTACTTC
TRBJ2-7	TRBV3-1/TRBV3-2	NA	NA	CASSQGDSSYEQYF	TGTGCCAGCAGCCAAGGTGACAGCTCCTACGAGCAGTACTTC
TRBJ1-6	TRBV7-3	NA	NA	CASSSLGGGNSPLHF	TGTGCCAGCAGCTCCCTTGGCGGCGGTAATTCACCCCTCCACTTT
TRBJ2-7	TRBV5-5	NA	NA	CASSRQSSYEQYF	TGTGCCAGCAGCAGACAGAGCTCCTACGAGCAGTACTTC
TRBJ2-1	TRBV19	NA	NA	CASMEGFAYNEQFF	TGTGCCAGTATGGAGGGATTCGCCTACAATGAGCAGTTCTTC
TRBJ2-7	TRBV5-1	TRBD2	NA	CASRGGLAPYEQYF	TGCGCCAGCAGGGGGGGACTAGCTCCCTACGAGCAGTACTTC
TRBJ1-4	TRBV10-1	NA	NA	CASSESTGSGEKLFF	TGCGCCAGCAGTGAGTCGACCGGGTCTGGAGAAAAACTGTTTTTT
TRBJ1-2	TRBV5-4	NA	once	CASSLERGYGYTF	TGTGCCAGCAGCTTGGAGCGGGGCTATGGCTACACCTTC
TRBJ2-3	TRBV5-1	NA	NA	CASSPPEGDTQYF	TGCGCCAGCAGCCCGCCTGAGGGAGATACGCAGTATTTT
TRBJ1-4	TRBV5-1	NA	once	CASSPPLGGTEKLFF	TGCGCCAGCAGCCCCCCTTTAGGGGGTACGGAAAAACTGTTTTTT
TRBJ1-5	TRBV27	TRBD1	once	CASSFGTGGHQPQHF	TGTGCCAGCAGTTTTGGGACAGGTGGGCATCAGCCCCAGCATTTT
TRBJ1-2	TRBV9	NA	NA	CASSVEAGPNYGYTF	TGTGCCAGCAGCGTAGAAGCAGGGCCTAACTATGGCTACACCTTC
TRBJ1-1	TRBV24-1	NA	NA	CATSDSAGLAFF	TGTGCCACCAGTGATTCGGCAGGGTTGGCTTTCTTT
TRBJ1-1	TRBV5-4	NA	NA	CASSVRVKNTEAFF	TGTGCCAGCAGCGTGAGGGTGAAGAACACTGAAGCTTTCTTT
TRBJ1-2	TRBV27	NA	NA	CASSLYSNLNYGYTF	TGTGCCAGCAGTTTATACAGTAATCTTAACTATGGCTACACCTTC
TRBJ2-1	TRBV10-1	NA	NA	CASSQQGVSYNEQFF	TGCGCCAGCAGTCAACAGGGAGTGTCCTACAATGAGCAGTTCTTC
TRBJ2-5	TRBV7-2	TRBD2	NA	CASSLLGRGGFETQYF	TGTGCCAGCAGCTTACTTGGGCGGGGGGGCTTTGAGACCCAGTACTTC
TRBJ1-5	TRBV19	TRBD1	once	CASSIGSRGFNQPQHF	TGTGCCAGTAGTATAGGCAGCAGGGGGTTCAATCAGCCCCAGCATTTT
TRBJ2-1	TRBV7-9	NA	NA	CASRRRPTSQGEQFF	TGTGCCAGCAGACGTCGACCGACGTCTCAGGGAGAGCAGTTCTTC
TRBJ1-5	TRBV7-2	TRBD1	NA	CASSLVGQANQPQHF	TGTGCCAGCAGCTTAGTGGGACAGGCAAATCAGCCCCAGCATTTT
TRBJ1-6	TRBV7-9	NA	NA	CASSDRGKDSPLHF	TGTGCCAGCAGCGACCGGGGGAAGGATTCACCCCTCCACTTT
TRBJ2-5	TRBV7-7	NA	NA	CASSLKYQETQYF	TGTGCCAGCAGCTTAAAATATCAAGAGACCCAGTACTTC
TRBJ1-6	TRBV19	NA	NA	CASSPRTGRGSSYNSPLHF	TGTGCCAGTAGTCCACGGACGGGAAGAGGCAGTTCCTATAATTCACCCCTCCACTTT
TRBJ1-1	TRBV28	TRBD1	NA	CASSPTGSATEAFF	TGTGCCAGCAGTCCGACAGGGTCTGCGACTGAAGCTTTCTTT
TRBJ1-6	TRBV27	NA	once	CASSALGLSLHF	TGTGCCAGCAGTGCACTTGGACTGTCCCTCCACTTT
TRBJ2-7	TRBV7-9	NA	NA	CASSFGRRSYEQYF	TGTGCCAGCAGCTTCGGCAGGCGTTCCTACGAGCAGTACTTC
TRBJ1-3	TRBV28	TRBD1	once	CASKFRQGGGNTIYF	TGTGCCAGCAAGTTTCGACAGGGCGGAGGAAACACCATATATTTT
TRBJ1-1	TRBV19	NA	once	CASSHRGTEAFF	TGTGCCAGTAGCCATCGGGGCACTGAAGCTTTCTTT
TRBJ1-4	TRBV11-2	NA	NA	CASSRGVEKLFF	TGTGCCAGCAGCCGGGGGGTCGAAAAACTGTTTTTT
TRBJ1-4	TRBV5-1	NA	once	CASSSQGTTDEKLFF	TGCGCCAGCAGCTCCCAGGGTACAACAGATGAAAAACTGTTTTTT
TRBJ1-2	TRBV5-6	NA	few	CASSPGRLGTYGYTF	TGTGCCAGCAGCCCTGGGAGGTTGGGGACCTATGGCTACACCTTC
TRBJ1-2	TRBV30	TRBD1	NA	CAWTGGTGAGYTF	TGTGCCTGGACTGGTGGGACAGGGGCTGGCTACACCTTC
TRBJ1-5	TRBV28	NA	once	CASLHGGYGNQPQHF	TGTGCCAGCTTACACGGGGGATACGGCAATCAGCCCCAGCATTTT
TRBJ1-5	TRBV28	NA	NA	CASSLEPQSNQPQHF	TGTGCCAGCAGTTTAGAGCCCCAAAGCAATCAGCCCCAGCATTTT
TRBJ2-7	TRBV4-3	TRBD1	once	CASSRGTGTGSYEQYF	TGCGCCAGCAGCCGAGGAACCGGGACAGGGTCCTACGAGCAGTACTTC
TRBJ1-4	TRBV19	TRBD1	NA	CASSPWTGSNEKLFF	TGTGCCAGTAGTCCCTGGACAGGGAGTAATGAAAAACTGTTTTTT
TRBJ2-3	TRBV29-1	TRBD2	NA	CSVEELAGADTQYF	TGCAGCGTTGAAGAACTAGCGGGGGCAGATACGCAGTATTTT